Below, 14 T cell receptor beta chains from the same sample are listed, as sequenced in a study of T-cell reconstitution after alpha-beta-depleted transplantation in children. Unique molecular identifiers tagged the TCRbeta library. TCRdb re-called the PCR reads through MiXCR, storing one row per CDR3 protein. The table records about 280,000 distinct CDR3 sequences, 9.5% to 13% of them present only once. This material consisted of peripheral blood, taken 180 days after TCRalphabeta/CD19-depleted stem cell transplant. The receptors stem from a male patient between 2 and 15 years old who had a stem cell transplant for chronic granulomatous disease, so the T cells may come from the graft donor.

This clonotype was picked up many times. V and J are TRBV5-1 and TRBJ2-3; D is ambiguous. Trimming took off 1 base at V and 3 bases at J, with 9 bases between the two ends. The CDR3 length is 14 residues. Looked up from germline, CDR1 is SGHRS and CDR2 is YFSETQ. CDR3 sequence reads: CASSLFTQTDTQYF. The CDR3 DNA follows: TGCGCCAGCAGCTTGTTCACCCAGACAGATACGCAGTATTTT.

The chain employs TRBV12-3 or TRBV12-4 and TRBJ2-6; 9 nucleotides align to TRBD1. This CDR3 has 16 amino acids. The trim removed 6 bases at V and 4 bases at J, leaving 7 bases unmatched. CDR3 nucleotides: TGTGCCAGCAGCCGGGACAGGGAGACCGGGGCCAACGTCCTGACTTTC. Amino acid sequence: CASSRDRETGANVLTF.

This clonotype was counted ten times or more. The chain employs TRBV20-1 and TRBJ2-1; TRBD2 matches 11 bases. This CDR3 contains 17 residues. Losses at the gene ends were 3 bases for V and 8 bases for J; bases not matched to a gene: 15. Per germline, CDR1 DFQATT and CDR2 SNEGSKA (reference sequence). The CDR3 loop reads CSASFLFRTSGFHEQFF. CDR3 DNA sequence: TGCAGTGCTAGTTTCTTGTTCAGGACTAGCGGGTTTCATGAGCAGTTCTTC.

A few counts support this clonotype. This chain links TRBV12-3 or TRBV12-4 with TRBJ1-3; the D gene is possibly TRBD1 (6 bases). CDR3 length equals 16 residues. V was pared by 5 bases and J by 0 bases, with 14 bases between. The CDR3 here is CASSSRRDNSGNTIYF. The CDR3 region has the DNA TGTGCCAGCAGTAGCCGACGGGACAACTCTGGAAACACCATATATTTT.

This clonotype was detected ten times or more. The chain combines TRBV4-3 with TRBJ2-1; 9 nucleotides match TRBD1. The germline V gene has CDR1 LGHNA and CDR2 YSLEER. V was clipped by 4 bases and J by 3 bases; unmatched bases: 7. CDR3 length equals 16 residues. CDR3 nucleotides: TGCGCCAGCAGCCGGGACAGGGATTTCGTCTACAATGAGCAGTTCTTC. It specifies CASSRDRDFVYNEQFF.

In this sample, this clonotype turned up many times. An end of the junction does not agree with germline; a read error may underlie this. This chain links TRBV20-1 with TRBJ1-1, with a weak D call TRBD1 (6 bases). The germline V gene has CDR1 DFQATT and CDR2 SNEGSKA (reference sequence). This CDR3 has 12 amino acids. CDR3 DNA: TGCAGTGCTTCAGGGGTGAAGACTGAAGCTTTCTTT. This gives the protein CSASGVKTEAFF.

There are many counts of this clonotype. The CDR3 here is CSVGREVNVEQFF. CDR3 nucleotide sequence: TGCAGCGTTGGCCGGGAGGTCAACGTTGAGCAGTTCTTC. The V gene is TRBV29-1, the J gene TRBJ2-1; 7 bases are a match to TRBD2. Per the germline V gene, CDR1 is SQVTM and CDR2 is ANQGSEA. V dropped 4 bases and J dropped 9; count of bases not matched to a gene: 9. The CDR3 runs to 13 residues.

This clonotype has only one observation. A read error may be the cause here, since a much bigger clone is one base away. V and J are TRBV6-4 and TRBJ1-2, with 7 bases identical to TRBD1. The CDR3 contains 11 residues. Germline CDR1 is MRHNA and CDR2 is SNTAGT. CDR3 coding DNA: TGTGCCAGCCCCGCAGGGGGTGGCGACACCTTC. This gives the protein CASPAGGGDTF.

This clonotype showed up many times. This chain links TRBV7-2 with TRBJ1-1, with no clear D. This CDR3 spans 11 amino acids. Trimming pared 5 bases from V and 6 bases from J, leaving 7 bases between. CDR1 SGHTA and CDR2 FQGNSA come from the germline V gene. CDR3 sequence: CASSREAEAFF. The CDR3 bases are TGTGCCAGCAGCCGGGAGGCTGAAGCTTTCTTT. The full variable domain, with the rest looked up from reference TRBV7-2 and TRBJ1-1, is GAGVSQSPSNKVTEKGKDVELRCDPISGHTALYWYRQSLGQGLEFLIYFQGNSAPDKSGLPSDRFSAERTGGSVSTLTIQRTQQEDSAVYLCASSREAEAFFGQGTRLTVV.

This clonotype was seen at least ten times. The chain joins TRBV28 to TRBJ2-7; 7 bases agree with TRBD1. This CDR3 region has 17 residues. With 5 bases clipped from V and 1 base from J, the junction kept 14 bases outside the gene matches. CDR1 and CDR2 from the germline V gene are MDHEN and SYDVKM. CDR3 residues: CASSPGGGRPKSYEQYF. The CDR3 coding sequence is TGTGCCAGCAGTCCAGGGGGTGGGCGGCCCAAGTCCTACGAGCAGTACTTC.

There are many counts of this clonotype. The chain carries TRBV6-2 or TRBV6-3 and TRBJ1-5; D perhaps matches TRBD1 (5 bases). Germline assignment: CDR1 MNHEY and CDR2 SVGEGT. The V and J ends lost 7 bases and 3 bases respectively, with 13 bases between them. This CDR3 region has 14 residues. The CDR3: CASTTGTPNQPQHF. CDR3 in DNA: TGTGCCAGCACGACCGGGACCCCCAATCAGCCCCAGCATTTT.

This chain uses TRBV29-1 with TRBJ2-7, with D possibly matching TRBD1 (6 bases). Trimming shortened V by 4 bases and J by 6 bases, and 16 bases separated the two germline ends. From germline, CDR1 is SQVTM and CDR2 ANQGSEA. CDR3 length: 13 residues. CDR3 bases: TGCAGCGTTGGGGTACAGGGAAGCGGCGAGCAGTACTTC. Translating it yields CSVGVQGSGEQYF.

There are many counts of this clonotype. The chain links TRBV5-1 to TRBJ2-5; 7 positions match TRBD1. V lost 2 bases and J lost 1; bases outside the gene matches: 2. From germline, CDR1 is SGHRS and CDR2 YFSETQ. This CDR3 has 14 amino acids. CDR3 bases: TGCGCCAGCAGCTTCTGGGACAGCCAAGAGACCCAGTACTTC. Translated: CASSFWDSQETQYF. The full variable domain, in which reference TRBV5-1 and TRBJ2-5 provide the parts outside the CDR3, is KAGVTQTPRYLIKTRGQQVTLSCSPISGHRSVSWYQQTPGQGLQFLFEYFSETQRNKGNFPGRFSGRQFSNSRSEMNVSTLELGDSALYLCASSFWDSQETQYFGPGTRLLVL.

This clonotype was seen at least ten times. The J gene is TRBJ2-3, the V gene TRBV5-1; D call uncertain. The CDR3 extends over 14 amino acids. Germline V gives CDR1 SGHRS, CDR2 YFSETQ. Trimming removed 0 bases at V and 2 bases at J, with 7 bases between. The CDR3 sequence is CASSLVGFTDTQYF. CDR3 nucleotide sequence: TGCGCCAGCAGCTTGGTTGGCTTCACAGATACGCAGTATTTT.